Detailed here is one T cell receptor (beta chain). No antigen is known for it. The sample belongs to a study of T cell responses to AZD1222 COVID-19 vaccine. On the study more broadly: The analysis combined second doses at about 4 or about 12 weeks.

Study results and limitations: Possibly, clonal diversity was underestimated; donors were largely white British and included more females. Repertoire sampling occurred only after the peak T cell response. With two AZD1222 doses given, Spike-specific TCR breadth and depth both rose.

This table comes from immunoSEQ multiplex PCR, and its TCRdb copy is limited to in-frame clones, with some not included. The sample yields about 160,000 clones, around 92% seen once. This receptor was taken from an adult in good health. Sequences were derived from peripheral blood, sampled on day 0 of AZD1222 vaccination.

CDR3 protein: CASSHGQGSFYGYTF. Written as DNA, the CDR3 is TGTGCCAGCAGCCACGGACAGGGGAGCTTCTATGGCTACACCTTC. This rearrangement joins TRBV3-1 (or the pseudogene TRBV3-2) to TRBJ1-2, with 9 nucleotides matching TRBD1. V shed 3 bases and J 4 bases; nucleotides not matched to a gene: 6. This CDR3 region has 15 residues. CDR1 and CDR2 from the germline V gene are LGHDT and YNNKEL (reference sequence).